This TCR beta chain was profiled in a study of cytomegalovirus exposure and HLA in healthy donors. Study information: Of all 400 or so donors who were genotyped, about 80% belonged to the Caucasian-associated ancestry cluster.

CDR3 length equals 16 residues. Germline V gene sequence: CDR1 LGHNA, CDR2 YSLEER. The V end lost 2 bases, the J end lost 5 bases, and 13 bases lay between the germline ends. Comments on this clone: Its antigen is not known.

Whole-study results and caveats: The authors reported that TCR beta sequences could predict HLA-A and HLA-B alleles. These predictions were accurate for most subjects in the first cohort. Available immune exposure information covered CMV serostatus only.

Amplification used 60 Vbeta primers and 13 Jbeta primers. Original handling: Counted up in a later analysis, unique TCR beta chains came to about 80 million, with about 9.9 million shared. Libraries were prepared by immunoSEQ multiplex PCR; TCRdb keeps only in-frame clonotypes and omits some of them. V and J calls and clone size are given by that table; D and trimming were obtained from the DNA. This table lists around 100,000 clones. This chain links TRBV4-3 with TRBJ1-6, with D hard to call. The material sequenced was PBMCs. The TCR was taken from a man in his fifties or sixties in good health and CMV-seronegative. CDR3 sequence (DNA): TGCGCCAGCAGCCAACTTGCCGGGTCTGATAATTCACCCCTCCACTTT. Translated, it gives CASSQLAGSDNSPLHF.